This T cell receptor beta chain was captured by sequencing in a study of OX40 agonist ivuxolimab in advanced cancers. Study background: The group had a mean age of around 60 years, ranged from roughly 20 to 80, and was roughly 80% male. Prior checkpoint blockade (anti-PD-1, anti-PD-L1 or anti-CTLA-4) was permitted; approximately 40% had it.

Note on this clone: Its antigen is unknown.

Method: immunoSEQ multiplex PCR; TCRdb's copy keeps in-frame clones and lacks some. This table has some 41,000 clones, 88% appearing once. CDR3 length equals 15 residues. Germline values: CDR1 SGHTA, CDR2 FQGNSA. V lost 1 base and J lost 2, with 9 bases in between. Study findings and constraints: CD4+ and CD8+ T cells in blood underwent clonal expansion by week 6 at 0.1 to 3.0 mg/kg. Antigen specificity remained undetermined for the expanded peripheral T cells.

Sequences were derived from CD4+ or CD8+ T cells sorted from blood, sampled in a trial of the OX40 agonist ivuxolimab. The rearrangement links TRBV7-2 to TRBJ1-5, with D hard to call. This TCR was recovered from an adult with an advanced solid tumor such as melanoma, head and neck, liver or kidney cancer. The chain's CDR3 is CASSLGGGGNQPQHF. The DNA for the CDR3 is TGTGCCAGCAGCTTAGGTGGTGGGGGCAATCAGCCCCAGCATTTT.